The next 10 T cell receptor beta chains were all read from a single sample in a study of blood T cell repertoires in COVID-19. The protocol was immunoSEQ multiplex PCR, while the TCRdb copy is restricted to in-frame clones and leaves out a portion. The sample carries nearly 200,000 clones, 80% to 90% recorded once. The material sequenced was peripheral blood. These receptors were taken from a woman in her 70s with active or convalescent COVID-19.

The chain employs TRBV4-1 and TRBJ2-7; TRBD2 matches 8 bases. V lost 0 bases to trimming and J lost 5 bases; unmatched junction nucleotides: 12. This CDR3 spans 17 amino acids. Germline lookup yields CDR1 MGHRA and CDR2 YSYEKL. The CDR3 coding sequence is TGCGCCAGCAGCCAAGATCATGCAACTAGCGGCCAGAACGAGCAGTACTTC. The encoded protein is CASSQDHATSGQNEQYF.

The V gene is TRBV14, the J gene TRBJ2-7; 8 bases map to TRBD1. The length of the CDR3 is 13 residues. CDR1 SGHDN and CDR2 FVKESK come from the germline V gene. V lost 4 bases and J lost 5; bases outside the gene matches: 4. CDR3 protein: CASSLRGLDEQYF. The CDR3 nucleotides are TGTGCCAGCAGCCTCAGGGGGCTCGACGAGCAGTACTTC. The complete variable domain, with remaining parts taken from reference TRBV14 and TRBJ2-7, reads EAGVTQFPSHSVIEKGQTVTLRCDPISGHDNLYWYRRVMGKEIKFLLHFVKESKQDESGMPNNRFLAERTGGTYSTLKVQPAELEDSGVYFCASSLRGLDEQYFGPGTRLTVT.

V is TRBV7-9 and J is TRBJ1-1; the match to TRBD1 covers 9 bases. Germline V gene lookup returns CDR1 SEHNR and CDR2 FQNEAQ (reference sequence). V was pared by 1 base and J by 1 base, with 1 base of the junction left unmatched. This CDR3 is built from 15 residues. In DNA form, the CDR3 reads TGTGCCAGCAGCTTAGGGGACAGGGAGAACACTGAAGCTTTCTTT. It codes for CASSLGDRENTEAFF. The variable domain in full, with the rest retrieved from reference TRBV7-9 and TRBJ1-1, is DTGVSQNPRHKITKRGQNVTFRCDPISEHNRLYWYRQTLGQGPEFLTYFQNEAQLEKSRLLSDRFSAERPKGSFSTLEIQRTEQGDSAMYLCASSLGDRENTEAFFGQGTRLTVV.

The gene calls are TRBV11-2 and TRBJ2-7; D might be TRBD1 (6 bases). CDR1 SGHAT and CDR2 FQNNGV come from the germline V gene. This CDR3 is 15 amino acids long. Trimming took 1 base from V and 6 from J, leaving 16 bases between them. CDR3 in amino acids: CASSLAHQGKSEQYF. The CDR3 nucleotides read TGTGCCAGCAGCTTAGCCCACCAGGGGAAAAGCGAGCAGTACTTC. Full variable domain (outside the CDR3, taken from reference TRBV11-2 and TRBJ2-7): EAGVAQSPRYKIIEKRQSVAFWCNPISGHATLYWYQQILGQGPKLLIQFQNNGVVDDSQLPKDRFSAERLKGVDSTLKIQPAKLEDSAVYLCASSLAHQGKSEQYFGPGTRLTVT.

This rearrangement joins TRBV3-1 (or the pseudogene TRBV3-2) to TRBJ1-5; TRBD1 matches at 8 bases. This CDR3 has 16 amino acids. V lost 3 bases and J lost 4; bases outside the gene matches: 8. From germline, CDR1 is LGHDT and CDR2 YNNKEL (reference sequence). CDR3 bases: TGTGCCAGCAGCCACCAGGGGGCGCGAGGTAATCAGCCCCAGCATTTT. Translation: CASSHQGARGNQPQHF.

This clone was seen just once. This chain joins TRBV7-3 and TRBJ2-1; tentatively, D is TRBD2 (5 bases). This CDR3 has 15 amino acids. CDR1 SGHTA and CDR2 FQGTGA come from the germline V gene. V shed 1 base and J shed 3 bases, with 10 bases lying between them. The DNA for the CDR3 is TGTGCCAGCAGCTTAATAAGAGGGAACTACAATGAGCAGTTCTTC. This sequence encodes CASSLIRGNYNEQFF.

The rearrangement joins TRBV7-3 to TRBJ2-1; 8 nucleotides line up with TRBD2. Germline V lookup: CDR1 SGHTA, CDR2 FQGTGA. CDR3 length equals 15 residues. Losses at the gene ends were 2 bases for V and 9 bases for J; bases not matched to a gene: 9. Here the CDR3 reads CASSLGGGTKAEQFF. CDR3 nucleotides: TGTGCCAGCAGCTTAGGCGGGGGGACTAAAGCTGAGCAGTTCTTC.

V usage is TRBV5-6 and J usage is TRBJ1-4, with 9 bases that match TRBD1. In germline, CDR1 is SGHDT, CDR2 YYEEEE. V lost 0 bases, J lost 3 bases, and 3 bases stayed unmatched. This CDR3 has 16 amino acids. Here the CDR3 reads CASSLDRGRSNEKLFF. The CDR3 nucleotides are TGTGCCAGCAGCTTGGACAGGGGGCGGTCTAATGAAAAACTGTTTTTT.

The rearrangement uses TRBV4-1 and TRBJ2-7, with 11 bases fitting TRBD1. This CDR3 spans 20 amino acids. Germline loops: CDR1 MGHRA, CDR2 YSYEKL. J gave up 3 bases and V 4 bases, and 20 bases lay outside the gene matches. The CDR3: CASSRESGTGGAGGLYEQYF. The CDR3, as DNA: TGCGCCAGCAGCCGGGAGTCCGGGACAGGGGGAGCGGGAGGTCTCTACGAGCAGTACTTC.

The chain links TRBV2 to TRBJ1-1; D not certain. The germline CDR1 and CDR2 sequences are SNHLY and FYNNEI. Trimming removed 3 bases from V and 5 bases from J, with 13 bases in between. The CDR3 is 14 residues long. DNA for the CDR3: TGTGCCAGCAGTGATATACCCTGGAGGACTGAAGCTTTCTTT. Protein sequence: CASSDIPWRTEAFF.